This T cell receptor beta chain derives from a study of blood T cell repertoires in COVID-19. TCRdb's table, derived via immunoSEQ multiplex PCR, lists solely in-frame clones and lacks some. The table lists about 210,000 clones, over 70% of them singletons. This CDR3 contains 14 residues. V was shortened by 0 bases and J by 6 bases, with 8 bases between the two germline ends. The V gene's germline CDR1 is LGHNA and CDR2 YNFKEQ. The chain employs TRBV4-2 and TRBJ2-2; D possibly corresponds to TRBD1 (6 bases). The sequencing input was peripheral blood. This receptor was taken from a woman in her sixties or seventies with acute or convalescent COVID-19. The CDR3 is CASSQEKGAGELFF. DNA for the CDR3: TGTGCCAGCAGCCAAGAGAAGGGGGCCGGGGAGCTGTTTTTT.